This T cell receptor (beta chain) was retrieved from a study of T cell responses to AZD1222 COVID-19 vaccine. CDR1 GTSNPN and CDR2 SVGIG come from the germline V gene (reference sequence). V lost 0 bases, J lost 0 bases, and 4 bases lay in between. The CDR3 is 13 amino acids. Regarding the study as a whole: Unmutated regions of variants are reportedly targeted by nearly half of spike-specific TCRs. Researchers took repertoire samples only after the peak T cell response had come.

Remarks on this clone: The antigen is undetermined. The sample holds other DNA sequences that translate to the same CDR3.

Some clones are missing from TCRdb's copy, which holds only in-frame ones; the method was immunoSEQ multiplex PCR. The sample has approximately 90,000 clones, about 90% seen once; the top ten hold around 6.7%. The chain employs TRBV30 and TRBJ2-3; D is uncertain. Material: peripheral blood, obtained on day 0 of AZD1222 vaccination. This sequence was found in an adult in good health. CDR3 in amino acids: CAWSVLSTDTQYF. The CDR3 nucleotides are TGTGCCTGGAGTGTACTTAGCACAGATACGCAGTATTTT.